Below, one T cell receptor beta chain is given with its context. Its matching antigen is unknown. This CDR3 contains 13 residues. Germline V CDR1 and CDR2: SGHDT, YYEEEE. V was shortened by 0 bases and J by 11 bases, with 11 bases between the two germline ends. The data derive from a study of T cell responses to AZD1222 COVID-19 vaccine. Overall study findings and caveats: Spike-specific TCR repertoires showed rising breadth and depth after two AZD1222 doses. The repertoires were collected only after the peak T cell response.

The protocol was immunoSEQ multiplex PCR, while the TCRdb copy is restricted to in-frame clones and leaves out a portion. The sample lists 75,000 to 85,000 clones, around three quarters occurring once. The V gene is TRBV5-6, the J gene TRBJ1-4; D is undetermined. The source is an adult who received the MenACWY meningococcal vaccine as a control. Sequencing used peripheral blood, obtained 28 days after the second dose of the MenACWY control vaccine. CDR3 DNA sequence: TGTGCCAGCAGCTTGGATCGCCAAGGGAAACTGTTTTTT. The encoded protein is CASSLDRQGKLFF. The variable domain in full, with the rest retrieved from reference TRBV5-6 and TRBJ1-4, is DAGVTQSPTHLIKTRGQQVTLRCSPKSGHDTVSWYQQALGQGPQFIFQYYEEEERQRGNFPDRFSGHQFPNYSSELNVNALLLGDSALYLCASSLDRQGKLFFGSGTQLSVL.